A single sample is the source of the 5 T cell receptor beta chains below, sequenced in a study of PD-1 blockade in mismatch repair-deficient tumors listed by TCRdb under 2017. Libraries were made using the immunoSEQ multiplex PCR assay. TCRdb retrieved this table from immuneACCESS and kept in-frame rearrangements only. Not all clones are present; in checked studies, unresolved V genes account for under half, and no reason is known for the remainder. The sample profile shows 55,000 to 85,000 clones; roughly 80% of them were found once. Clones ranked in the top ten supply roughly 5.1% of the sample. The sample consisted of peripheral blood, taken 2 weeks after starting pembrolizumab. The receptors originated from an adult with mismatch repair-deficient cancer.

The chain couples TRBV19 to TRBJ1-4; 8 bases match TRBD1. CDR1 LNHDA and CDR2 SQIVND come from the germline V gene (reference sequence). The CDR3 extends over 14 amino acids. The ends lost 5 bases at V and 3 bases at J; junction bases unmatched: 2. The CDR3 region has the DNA TGTGCCAGTAGTGAACAGGGGGCTAATGAAAAACTGTTTTTT. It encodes CASSEQGANEKLFF.

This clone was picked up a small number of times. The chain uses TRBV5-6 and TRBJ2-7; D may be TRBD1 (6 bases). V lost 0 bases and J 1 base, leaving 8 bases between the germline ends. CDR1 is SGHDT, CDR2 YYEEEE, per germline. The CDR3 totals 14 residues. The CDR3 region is CASSLGGQSYEQYF. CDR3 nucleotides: TGTGCCAGCAGCTTGGGGGGGCAGTCCTACGAGCAGTACTTC.

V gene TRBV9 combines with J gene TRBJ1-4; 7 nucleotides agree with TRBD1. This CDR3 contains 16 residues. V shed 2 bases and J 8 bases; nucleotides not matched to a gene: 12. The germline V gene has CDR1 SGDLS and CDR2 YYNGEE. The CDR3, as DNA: TGTGCCAGCAGCGTGGCCGAAGGCGGGGGACAGGAAAAACTGTTTTTT. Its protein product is CASSVAEGGGQEKLFF.

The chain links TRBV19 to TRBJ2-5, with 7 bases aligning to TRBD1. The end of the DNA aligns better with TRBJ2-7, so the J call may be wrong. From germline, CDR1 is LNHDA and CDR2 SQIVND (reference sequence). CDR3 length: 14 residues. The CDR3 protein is CASSIGGQYYEQYF. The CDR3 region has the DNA TGTGCCAGTAGTATAGGGGGACAGTACTACGAGCAGTACTTC.

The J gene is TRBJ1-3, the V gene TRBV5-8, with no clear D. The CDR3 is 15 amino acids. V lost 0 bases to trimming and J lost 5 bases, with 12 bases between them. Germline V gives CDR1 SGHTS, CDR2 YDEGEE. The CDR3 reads CASSLVLGSRNTIYF. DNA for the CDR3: TGTGCCAGCAGCTTGGTGCTGGGTTCCAGAAACACCATATATTTT. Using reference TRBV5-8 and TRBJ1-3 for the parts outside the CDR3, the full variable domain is EAGVTQSPTHLIKTRGQQATLRCSPISGHTSVYWYQQALGLGLQFLLWYDEGEERNRGNFPPRFSGRQFPNYSSELNVNALELEDSALYLCASSLVLGSRNTIYFGEGSWLTVV.